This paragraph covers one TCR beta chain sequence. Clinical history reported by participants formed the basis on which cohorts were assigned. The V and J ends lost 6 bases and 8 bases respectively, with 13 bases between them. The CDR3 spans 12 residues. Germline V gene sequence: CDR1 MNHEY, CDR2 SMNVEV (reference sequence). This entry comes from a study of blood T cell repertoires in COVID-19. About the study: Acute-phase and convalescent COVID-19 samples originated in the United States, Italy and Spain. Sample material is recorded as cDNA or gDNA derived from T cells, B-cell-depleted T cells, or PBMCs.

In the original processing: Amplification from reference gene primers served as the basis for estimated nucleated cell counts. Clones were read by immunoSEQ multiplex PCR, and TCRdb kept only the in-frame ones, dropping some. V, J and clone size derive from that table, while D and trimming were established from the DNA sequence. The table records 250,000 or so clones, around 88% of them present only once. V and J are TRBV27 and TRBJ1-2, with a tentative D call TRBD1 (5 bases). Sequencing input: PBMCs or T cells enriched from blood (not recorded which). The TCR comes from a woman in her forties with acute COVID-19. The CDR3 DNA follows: TGTGCCAGCAGATGGCGGGGGGAAGGCTACACCTTC. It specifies CASRWRGEGYTF.